The sequence of this T cell receptor beta chain was determined in a study of blood T cell repertoires in COVID-19. Study details: Both acute and convalescent COVID-19 samples were obtained from the United States, Italy and Spain. PBMCs, B-cell-depleted T cells, or T cells provided the cDNA or gDNA that made up the material.

As handled by the study authors: Counts of nucleated cells, estimated from reference gene primer amplification, were obtained. Clones were sequenced by immunoSEQ multiplex PCR, and TCRdb holds only the in-frame ones, with some missing. D and trimming come from the DNA, and the V and J calls and clone size come from that table. The table records some 400,000 clones, more than 75% of them present only once. In Seattle, patients joined the study during active infection and were tracked longitudinally. The CDR3 has 14 amino acids. Deletions cut 1 base from V and 1 base from J, with 8 bases between. The germline gives CDR1 SGHDT, CDR2 YYEEEE.

The chain combines TRBV5-6 with TRBJ2-5, with TRBD1 as a possible D gene (5 bases). Sequenced material: peripheral blood. This receptor was identified in a woman aged 55-69 years with COVID-19, enrolled during active disease. As DNA, the CDR3 is TGTGCCAGCAGCTTGTGGCAGGGCCAAGAGACCCAGTACTTC. This translates into CASSLWQGQETQYF.